This entry features one T cell receptor (beta chain) sequence. What it recognizes is unknown. TCRdb's copy holds only in-frame clones and misses some; the assay was immunoSEQ multiplex PCR. The table lists 130,000 to 150,000 clones, approximately 85% of them singletons. The source of the sample is a study of T cell responses to AZD1222 COVID-19 vaccine. Findings of the study overall: Researchers took repertoire samples only after the peak T cell response had come. Baseline seropositives among AZD1222 recipients totaled only six.

The receptor's source is an adult who received the MenACWY meningococcal vaccine as a control. The sample here was peripheral blood, taken 28 days after the second dose of the MenACWY control vaccine.

This chain's CDR3 is CASSLNRGSGYTF. The CDR3 region has the DNA TGTGCCAGCAGCTTAAACAGGGGGAGCGGCTACACCTTC. The chain recombines TRBV7-3 with TRBJ1-2, with 8 nucleotides matching TRBD1. V shed 1 base, J shed 8 bases, and the junction held 3 bases outside the gene matches. The CDR3 is 13 amino acids. Germline CDR1 reads SGHTA; CDR2 reads FQGTGA.